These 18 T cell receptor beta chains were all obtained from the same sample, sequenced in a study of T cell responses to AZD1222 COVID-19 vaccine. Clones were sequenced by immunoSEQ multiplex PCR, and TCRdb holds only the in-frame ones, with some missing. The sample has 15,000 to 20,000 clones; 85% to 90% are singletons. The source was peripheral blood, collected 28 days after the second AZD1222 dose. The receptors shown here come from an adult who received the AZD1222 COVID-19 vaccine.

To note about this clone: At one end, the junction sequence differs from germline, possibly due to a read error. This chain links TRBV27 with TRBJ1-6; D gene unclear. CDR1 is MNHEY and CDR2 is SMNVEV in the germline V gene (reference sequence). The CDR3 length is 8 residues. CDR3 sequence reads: CASSPVNF. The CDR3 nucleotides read TGTGCCAGCAGTCCCGTAAACTTT.

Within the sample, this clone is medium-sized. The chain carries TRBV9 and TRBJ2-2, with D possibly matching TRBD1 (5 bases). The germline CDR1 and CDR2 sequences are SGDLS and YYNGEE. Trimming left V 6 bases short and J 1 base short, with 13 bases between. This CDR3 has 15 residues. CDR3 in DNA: TGTGCCAGCAAGGACACGAGTGAGAACACCGGGGAGCTGTTTTTT. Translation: CASKDTSENTGELFF. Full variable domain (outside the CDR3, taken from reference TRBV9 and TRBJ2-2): DSGVTQTPKHLITATGQRVTLRCSPRSGDLSVYWYQQSLDQGLQFLIQYYNGEERAKGNILERFSAQQFPDLHSELNLSSLELGDSALYFCASKDTSENTGELFFGEGSRLTVL.

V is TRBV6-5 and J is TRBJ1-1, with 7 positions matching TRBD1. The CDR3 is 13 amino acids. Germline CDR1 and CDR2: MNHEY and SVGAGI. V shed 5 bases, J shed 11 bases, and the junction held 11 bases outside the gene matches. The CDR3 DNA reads TGTGCCAGCAGTCCCCAGGGGGTCCCGGGGGCTTTCTTT. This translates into CASSPQGVPGAFF.

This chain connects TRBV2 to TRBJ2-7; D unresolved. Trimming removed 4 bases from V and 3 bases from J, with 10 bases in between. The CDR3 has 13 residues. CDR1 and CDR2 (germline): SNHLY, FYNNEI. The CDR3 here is CASSVGGSYEQYV. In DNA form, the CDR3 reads TGTGCCAGCAGTGTGGGTGGCAGCTACGAGCAGTACGTC.

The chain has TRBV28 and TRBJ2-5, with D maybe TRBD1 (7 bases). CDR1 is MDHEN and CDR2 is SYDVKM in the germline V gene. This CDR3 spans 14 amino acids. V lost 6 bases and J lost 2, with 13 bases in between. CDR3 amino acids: CASRLQGRQETQYF. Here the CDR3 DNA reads TGTGCCAGCAGACTACAGGGGAGGCAAGAGACCCAGTACTTC.

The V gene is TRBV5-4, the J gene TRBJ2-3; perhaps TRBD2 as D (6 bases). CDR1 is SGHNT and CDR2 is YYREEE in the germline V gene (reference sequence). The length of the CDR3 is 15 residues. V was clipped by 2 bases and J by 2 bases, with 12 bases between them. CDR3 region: CASSFGSGFTDTQYF. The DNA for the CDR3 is TGTGCCAGCAGCTTCGGTAGCGGATTCACAGATACGCAGTATTTT.

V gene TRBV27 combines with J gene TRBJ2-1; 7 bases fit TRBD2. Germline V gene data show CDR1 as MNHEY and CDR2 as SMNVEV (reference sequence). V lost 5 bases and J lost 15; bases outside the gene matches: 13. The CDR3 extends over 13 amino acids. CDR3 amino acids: CASSGPMSGVWFF. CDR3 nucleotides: TGTGCCAGCAGTGGACCGATGAGCGGGGTGTGGTTCTTC.

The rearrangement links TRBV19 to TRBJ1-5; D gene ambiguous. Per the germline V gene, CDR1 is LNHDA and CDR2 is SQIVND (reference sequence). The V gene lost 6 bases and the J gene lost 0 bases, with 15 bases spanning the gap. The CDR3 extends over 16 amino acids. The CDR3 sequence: CASSPRAHYSNQPQHF. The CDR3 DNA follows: TGTGCCAGTAGCCCGAGGGCGCATTATAGCAATCAGCCCCAGCATTTT.

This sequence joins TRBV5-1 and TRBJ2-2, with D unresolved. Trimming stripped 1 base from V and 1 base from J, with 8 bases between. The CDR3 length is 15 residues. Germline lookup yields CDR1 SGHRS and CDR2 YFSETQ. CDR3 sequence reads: CASSLNTLNTGELFF. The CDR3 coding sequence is TGCGCCAGCAGCTTGAACACACTGAACACCGGGGAGCTGTTTTTT.

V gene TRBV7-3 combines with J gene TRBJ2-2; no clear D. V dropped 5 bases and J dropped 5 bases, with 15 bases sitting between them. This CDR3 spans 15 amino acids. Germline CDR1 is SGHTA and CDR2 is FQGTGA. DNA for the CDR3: TGTGCCAGCAGCGTGGGTGCGACTCATACCGGGGAGCTGTTTTTT. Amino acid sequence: CASSVGATHTGELFF.

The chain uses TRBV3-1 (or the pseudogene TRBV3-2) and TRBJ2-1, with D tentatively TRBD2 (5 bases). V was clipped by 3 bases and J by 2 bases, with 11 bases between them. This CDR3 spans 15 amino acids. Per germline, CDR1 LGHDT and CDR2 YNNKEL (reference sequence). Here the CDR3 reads CASSHPGRTYNEQFF. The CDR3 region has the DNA TGTGCCAGCAGCCACCCGGGGAGAACCTACAATGAGCAGTTCTTC.

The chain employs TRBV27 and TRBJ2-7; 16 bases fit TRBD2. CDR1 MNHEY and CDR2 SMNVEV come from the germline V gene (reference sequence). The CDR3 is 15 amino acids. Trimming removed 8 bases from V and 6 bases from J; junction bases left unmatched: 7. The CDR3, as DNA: TGTGCCAGCTCCGGGACTAGCGGGAGGGAGGCCGAGCAGTACTTC. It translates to CASSGTSGREAEQYF.

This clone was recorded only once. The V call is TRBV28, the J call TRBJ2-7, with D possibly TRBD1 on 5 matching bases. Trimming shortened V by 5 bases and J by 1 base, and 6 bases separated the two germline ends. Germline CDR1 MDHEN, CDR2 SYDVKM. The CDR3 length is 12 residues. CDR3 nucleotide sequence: TGTGCCAGCAGTACAGGTTCCTACGAGCAGTACGTC. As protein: CASSTGSYEQYV.

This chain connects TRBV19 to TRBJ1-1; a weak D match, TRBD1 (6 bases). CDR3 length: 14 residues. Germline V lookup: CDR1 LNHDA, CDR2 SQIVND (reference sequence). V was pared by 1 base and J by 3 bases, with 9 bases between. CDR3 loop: CASSIVYRDTEAFF. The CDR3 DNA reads TGTGCCAGTAGTATAGTGTACAGGGACACTGAAGCTTTCTTT.

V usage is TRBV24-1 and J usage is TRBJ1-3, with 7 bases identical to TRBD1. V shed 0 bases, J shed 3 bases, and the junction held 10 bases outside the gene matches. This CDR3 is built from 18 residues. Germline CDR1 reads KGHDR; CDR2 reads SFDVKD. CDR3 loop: CATSDLNLQGVGGNTIYF. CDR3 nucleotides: TGTGCCACCAGTGATTTGAACCTCCAGGGGGTGGGTGGAAACACCATATATTTT.

The CDR3 bases are TGTGCCAGCAGTTTATCGCAGGGTTGGGGCACCGGGGAGCTGTTTTTT. Protein product: CASSLSQGWGTGELFF. The chain has TRBV27 and TRBJ2-2; D possibly corresponds to TRBD1 (5 bases). CDR3 length equals 16 residues. The germline CDR1 and CDR2 sequences are MNHEY and SMNVEV (reference sequence). Between the trimmed V and J ends, which lost 0 bases and 4 bases, there was a span of 12 bases.

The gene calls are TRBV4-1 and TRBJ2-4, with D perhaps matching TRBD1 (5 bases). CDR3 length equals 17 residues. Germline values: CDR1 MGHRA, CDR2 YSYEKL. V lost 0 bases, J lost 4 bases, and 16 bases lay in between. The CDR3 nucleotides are TGCGCCAGCAGCCAAGAAAAGGAGACAGCTATAAAAAACATTCAGTACTTC. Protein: CASSQEKETAIKNIQYF.

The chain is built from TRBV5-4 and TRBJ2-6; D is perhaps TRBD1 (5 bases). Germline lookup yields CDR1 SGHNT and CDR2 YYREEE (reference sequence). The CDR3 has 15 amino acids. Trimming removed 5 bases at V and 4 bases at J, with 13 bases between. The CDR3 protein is CASRLDRLGANVLTF. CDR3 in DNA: TGTGCCAGCAGACTTGACAGATTGGGGGCCAACGTCCTGACTTTC.